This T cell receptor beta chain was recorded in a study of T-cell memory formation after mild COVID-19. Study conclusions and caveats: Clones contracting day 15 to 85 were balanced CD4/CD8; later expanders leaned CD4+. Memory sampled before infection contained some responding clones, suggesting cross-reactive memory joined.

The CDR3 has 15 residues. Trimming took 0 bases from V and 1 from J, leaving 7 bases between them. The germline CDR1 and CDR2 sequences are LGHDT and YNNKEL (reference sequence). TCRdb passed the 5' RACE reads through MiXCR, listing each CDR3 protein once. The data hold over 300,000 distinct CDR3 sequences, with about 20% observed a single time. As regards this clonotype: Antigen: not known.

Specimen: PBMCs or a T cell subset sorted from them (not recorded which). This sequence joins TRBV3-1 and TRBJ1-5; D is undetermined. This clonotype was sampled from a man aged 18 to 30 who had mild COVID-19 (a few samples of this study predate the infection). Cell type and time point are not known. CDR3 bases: TGTGCCAGCAGCCAAGATCACGCAAGCAATCAGCCCCAGCATTTT. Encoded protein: CASSQDHASNQPQHF.